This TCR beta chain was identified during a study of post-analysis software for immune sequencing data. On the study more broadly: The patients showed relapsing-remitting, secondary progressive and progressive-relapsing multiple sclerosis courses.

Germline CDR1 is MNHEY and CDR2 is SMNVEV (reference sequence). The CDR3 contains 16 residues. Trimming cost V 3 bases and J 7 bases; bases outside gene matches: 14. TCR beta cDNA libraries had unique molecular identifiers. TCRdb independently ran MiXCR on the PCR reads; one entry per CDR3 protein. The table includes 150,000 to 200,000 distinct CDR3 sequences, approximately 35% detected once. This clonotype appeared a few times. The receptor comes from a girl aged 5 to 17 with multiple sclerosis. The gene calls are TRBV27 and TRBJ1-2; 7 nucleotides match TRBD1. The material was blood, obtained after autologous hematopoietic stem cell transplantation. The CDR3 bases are TGTGCCAGCAGTTTCCTAGGGGGCAGGGAAGTACGTGGCTACACCTTC. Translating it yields CASSFLGGREVRGYTF.